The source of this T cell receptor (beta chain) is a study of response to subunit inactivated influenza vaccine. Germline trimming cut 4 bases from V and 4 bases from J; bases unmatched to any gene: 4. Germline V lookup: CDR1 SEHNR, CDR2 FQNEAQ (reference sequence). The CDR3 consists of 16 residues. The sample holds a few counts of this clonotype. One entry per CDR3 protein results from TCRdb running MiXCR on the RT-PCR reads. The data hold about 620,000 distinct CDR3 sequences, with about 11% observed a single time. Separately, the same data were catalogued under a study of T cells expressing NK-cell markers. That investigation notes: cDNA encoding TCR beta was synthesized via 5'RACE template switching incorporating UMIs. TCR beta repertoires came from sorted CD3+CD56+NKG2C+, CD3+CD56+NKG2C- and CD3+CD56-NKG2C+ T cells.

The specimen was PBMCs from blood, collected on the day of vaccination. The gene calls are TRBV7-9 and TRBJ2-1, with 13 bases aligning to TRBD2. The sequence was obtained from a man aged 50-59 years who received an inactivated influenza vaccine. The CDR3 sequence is CASSWGLAGTYNEQFF. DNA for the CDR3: TGTGCCAGCAGCTGGGGACTAGCGGGGACGTACAATGAGCAGTTCTTC.